A selection of T cell receptor beta chains follows, all from one sample in a study of OX40 agonist ivuxolimab in advanced cancers. The protocol was immunoSEQ multiplex PCR, while the TCRdb copy is restricted to in-frame clones and leaves out a portion. The sample has 20,000 to 25,000 clones; approximately 82% are singletons. This sample comprised CD4+ or CD8+ T cells sorted from blood, obtained in a trial of the OX40 agonist ivuxolimab. The receptors here all came from an adult with an advanced solid tumor such as melanoma, head and neck, liver or kidney cancer. The CDR3 runs from the conserved cysteine through the conserved F or W. The D gene is left open where the match is weak. A clone size is listed for some rows: how often the clone was seen (once, few, many), or a class if it is expanded.

d_gene | abundance | j_gene | v_gene | CDR3nt | CDR3aa
NA | NA | TRBJ1-6 | TRBV19 | TGTGCCAGTAGTATATTCGGGAGCTCCTATAATTCACCCCTCCACTTT | CASSIFGSSYNSPLHF
NA | NA | TRBJ2-1 | TRBV27 | TGTGCCAGCAGTTTACCCCTTGCGCGGGACCGTCTCCTGGGTAATGAGCAGTTCTTC | CASSLPLARDRLLGNEQFF
TRBD2 | NA | TRBJ2-1 | TRBV4-3 | TGCGCCAGCAGCCAAGACCCGGGACTAGCGGGTGTCTATGAGCAGTTCTTC | CASSQDPGLAGVYEQFF
NA | NA | TRBJ2-2 | TRBV4-3 | TGCGCCAGCAGCCACGGACAGCATAACACCGGGGAGCTGTTTTTT | CASSHGQHNTGELFF
TRBD1 | once | TRBJ1-1 | TRBV4-1 | TGCGCCTCGTCCGGGACAGGGGGCGGGGGCACTGAAGCTTTCTTT | CASSGTGGGGTEAFF
NA | medium-sized | TRBJ2-5 | TRBV5-5 | TGTGCCAGCAGCTTGGACCCTACCGAGACCCAGTACTTC | CASSLDPTETQYF
NA | NA | TRBJ2-7 | TRBV5-6 | TGTGCCAGCAGCGACAGGAGAAGCTACGAGCAGTACTTC | CASSDRRSYEQYF
NA | NA | TRBJ2-7 | TRBV7-6 | TGTGCCAGCAGCGTCGGTGGTATGAGTTACGAGCAGTACTTC | CASSVGGMSYEQYF
NA | NA | TRBJ2-1 | TRBV5-1 | TGCGCCAGCAGCAGTGGGACACTCTCCTACAATGAGCAGTTCTTC | CASSSGTLSYNEQFF
NA | NA | TRBJ1-2 | TRBV5-6 | TGTGCCAGCAGCTTCCCTCTCCTCACAGGCCCGGTTGGCTACACCTTC | CASSFPLLTGPVGYTF
NA | medium-sized | TRBJ2-5 | TRBV30 | TGTGCCTGGGCTGGAGTCAGTGAGACCCAGTACTTC | CAWAGVSETQYF
NA | NA | TRBJ1-5 | TRBV29-1 | TGCAGCGTTCGCCGGGCAGGGGAAGGTCAGCCCCAGCATTTT | CSVRRAGEGQPQHF
NA | NA | TRBJ1-2 | TRBV4-1 | TGCGCCAGCAGCTGGGGGGCGCCGGCTAACTATGGCTACACCTTC | CASSWGAPANYGYTF
NA | NA | TRBJ2-3 | TRBV19 | TGTGCCAGTAGTCCTAGCACAGATACGCAGTATTTT | CASSPSTDTQYF
TRBD1 | NA | TRBJ2-1 | TRBV2 | TGTGCCAGCAGTGGGACAGGGGGTAATGAGCAGTTCTTC | CASSGTGGNEQFF
NA | NA | TRBJ1-2 | TRBV6-5 | TGTGCCAGCAGTTACCCGACAGGATATGGCTACACCTTC | CASSYPTGYGYTF
NA | NA | TRBJ2-4 | TRBV25-1 | TGTGCCAGCAGTGAATATAGGGTAGAGCTAGCCAAAAACATTCAGTACTTC | CASSEYRVELAKNIQYF
NA | few | TRBJ2-2 | TRBV27 | TGTGCCAGCAGGGGTTTGGGGACCGGGGAGCTGTTTTTT | CASRGLGTGELFF
NA | few | TRBJ2-2 | TRBV7-9 | TGTGCCAGCAGCTTAGCTGCCGGGGAGCTGTTTTTT | CASSLAAGELFF
NA | NA | TRBJ1-1 | TRBV19 | TGTGCCAGTAGTATAGGTACTGTGGCGGACACTGAAGCTTTCTTT | CASSIGTVADTEAFF
NA | NA | TRBJ1-5 | TRBV9 | TGTGCCAGCAGCGTAGAACAGACGGGGCAGCCCCAGCATTTT | CASSVEQTGQPQHF
NA | NA | TRBJ2-2 | TRBV5-4 | TGTGCCAGCAGCTTGGGGGACACCGGGGAGCTGTTTTTT | CASSLGDTGELFF
NA | medium-sized | TRBJ2-7 | TRBV11-2 | TGTGCCAGCAGCCCGGTTGGGACCTACGAGCAGTACTTC | CASSPVGTYEQYF
NA | once | TRBJ2-7 | TRBV27 | TGTGCCAGCAGATACTCTGGGGCAGGGCAATACGAGCAGTACTTC | CASRYSGAGQYEQYF
NA | NA | TRBJ2-4 | TRBV10-3 | TGTGCCATCAGCAACCCGGACGGGGGCTACAAAAACATTCAGTACTTC | CAISNPDGGYKNIQYF
NA | NA | TRBJ2-4 | TRBV6-5 | TGTGCCAGCAGTGCCGCGACGCACGGGCAAAACATTCAGTACTTC | CASSAATHGQNIQYF
TRBD2 | NA | TRBJ2-7 | TRBV19 | TGTGCCAGTAGCCACGGGGAGGGGCTTACCTACGAGCAGTACTTC | CASSHGEGLTYEQYF
NA | few | TRBJ2-6 | TRBV6-6 | TGTGCCAGCAGTTACATCTCTGGGGCCAACGTCCTGACTTTC | CASSYISGANVLTF
NA | NA | TRBJ1-3 | TRBV5-6 | TGTGCCAGCAGCGTCGAGGGGGTCTCTGGAAACACCATATATTTT | CASSVEGVSGNTIYF
NA | NA | TRBJ2-1 | TRBV19 | TGTGCCAGTAGTATTCCAGGGATTGGCAATGAGCAGTTCTTC | CASSIPGIGNEQFF
TRBD1 | NA | TRBJ1-2 | TRBV6-5 | TGTGCCAGCAGCACACAGGGGGGATCTAATGGCTACACCTTC | CASSTQGGSNGYTF
TRBD1 | NA | TRBJ1-1 | TRBV12-5 | TGTGCTAGTGGTTTGGTACCGGAGGGGGCTGTCACTGAAGCTTTCTTT | CASGLVPEGAVTEAFF
TRBD1 | NA | TRBJ1-4 | TRBV15 | TGTGCCACCAGCAGGAACAGGGGTAATGAAAAACTGTTTTTT | CATSRNRGNEKLFF
TRBD2 | NA | TRBJ2-5 | TRBV9 | TGTGCCAGCAGCGCCGGGGGGGTCGAGACCCAGTACTTC | CASSAGGVETQYF
TRBD1 | NA | TRBJ2-7 | TRBV11-2 | TGTGCCAGCAGCTTCGAGACAGGGGACTTTTACGAGCAGTACTTC | CASSFETGDFYEQYF